The clone carrying this T cell receptor (beta chain) is labeled medium-sized. Its antigen remains unidentified. This sample is drawn from a study of vaccination effects on CD4 cells after COVID-19. Germline V gene lookup returns CDR1 ENHRY and CDR2 SYGVKD. The V gene end was trimmed by 0 bases and the J gene end by 0 bases; junction bases not matched to a gene: 1. This CDR3 has 15 residues. Cells that had been cultured for about 10 days were the source of isolated CD4+ T cells. Profiling relied on immunoSEQ multiplex PCR, and the TCRdb table lists in-frame clones only, not all of them. The sample carries under 30,000 clones, approximately 60% recorded once.

V and J are TRBV10-3 and TRBJ1-1; TRBD1 aligns across 7 bases. The origin of this receptor is a human donor who received a COVID-19 vaccine. Source: CD4+ T cells from PBMCs cultured without peptide, taken before COVID-19 vaccination. The CDR3 region is CAISESGTVNTEAFF. The CDR3 nucleotides read TGTGCCATCAGTGAGTCCGGGACAGTGAACACTGAAGCTTTCTTT.